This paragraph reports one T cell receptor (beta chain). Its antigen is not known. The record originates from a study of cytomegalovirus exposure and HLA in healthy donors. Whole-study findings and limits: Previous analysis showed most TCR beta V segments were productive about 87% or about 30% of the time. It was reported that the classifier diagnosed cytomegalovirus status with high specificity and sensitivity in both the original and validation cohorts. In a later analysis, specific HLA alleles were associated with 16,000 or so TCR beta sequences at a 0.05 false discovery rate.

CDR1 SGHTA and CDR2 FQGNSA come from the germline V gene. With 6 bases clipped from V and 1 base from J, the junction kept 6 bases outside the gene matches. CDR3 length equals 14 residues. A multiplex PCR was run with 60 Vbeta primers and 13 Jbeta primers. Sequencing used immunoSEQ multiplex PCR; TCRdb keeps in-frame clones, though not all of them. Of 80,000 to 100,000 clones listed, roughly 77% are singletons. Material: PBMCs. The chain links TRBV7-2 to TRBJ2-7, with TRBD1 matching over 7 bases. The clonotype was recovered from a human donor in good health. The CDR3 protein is CASRDRVGSYEQYF. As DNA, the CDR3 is TGTGCCAGCAGAGACAGGGTGGGGTCCTACGAGCAGTACTTC.